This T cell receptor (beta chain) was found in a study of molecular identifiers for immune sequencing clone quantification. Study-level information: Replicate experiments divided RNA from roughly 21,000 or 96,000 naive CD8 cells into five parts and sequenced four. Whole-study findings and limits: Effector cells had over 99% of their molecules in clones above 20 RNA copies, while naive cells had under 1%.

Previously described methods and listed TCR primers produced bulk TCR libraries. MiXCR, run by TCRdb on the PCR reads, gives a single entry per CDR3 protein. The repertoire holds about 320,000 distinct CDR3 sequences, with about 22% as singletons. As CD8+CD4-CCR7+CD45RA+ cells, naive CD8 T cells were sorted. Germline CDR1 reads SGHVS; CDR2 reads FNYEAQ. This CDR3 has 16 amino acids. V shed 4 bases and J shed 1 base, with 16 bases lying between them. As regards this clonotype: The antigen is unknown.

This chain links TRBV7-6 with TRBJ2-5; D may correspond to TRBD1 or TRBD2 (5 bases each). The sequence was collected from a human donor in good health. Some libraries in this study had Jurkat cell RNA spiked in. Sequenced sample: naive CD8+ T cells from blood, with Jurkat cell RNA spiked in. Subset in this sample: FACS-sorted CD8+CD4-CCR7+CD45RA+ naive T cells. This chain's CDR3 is CASSWTGHLSQETQYF. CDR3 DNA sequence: TGTGCCAGCAGCTGGACTGGACACCTGAGCCAAGAGACCCAGTACTTC.